Listed here are 26 T cell receptor beta chains from one sample, sequenced in a study of blood T cell repertoires in COVID-19. The protocol was immunoSEQ multiplex PCR, while the TCRdb copy is restricted to in-frame clones and leaves out a portion. In the table there are 210,000 or so clones, more than 75% of which are singletons. Sequenced input: PBMCs or T cells enriched from blood (not recorded which). Every receptor here comes from a young man with acute COVID-19.

The chain has TRBV10-3 and TRBJ2-3, with 7 bases that match TRBD1. Germline assignment: CDR1 ENHRY and CDR2 SYGVKD. The J segment lost 5 bases and the V segment lost 11 bases, leaving 16 bases of the junction unmatched. CDR3 size: 15 residues. CDR3 sequence reads: CASESGRDSGDTQYF. CDR3 sequence (DNA): TGTGCCTCGGAGAGCGGCCGGGACAGTGGAGATACGCAGTATTTT.

The rearrangement joins TRBV3-1 (or the pseudogene TRBV3-2) to TRBJ2-7; 9 positions match TRBD1. With V trimmed by 2 bases and J by 6 bases, 8 bases remained unmatched. The CDR3 loop spans 15 amino acids. Germline-derived CDR1 and CDR2 are LGHDT and YNNKEL (reference sequence). The CDR3 is CASSQTSGTGREQYF. CDR3 in DNA: TGTGCCAGCAGCCAAACCTCCGGGACAGGGCGCGAGCAGTACTTC.

At least ten counts were recorded for this clone. The J gene is TRBJ2-1, the V gene TRBV2; 11 nucleotides match TRBD2. The V gene end was trimmed by 1 base and the J gene end by 4 bases; junction bases not matched to a gene: 3. Germline V gene sequence: CDR1 SNHLY, CDR2 FYNNEI. This CDR3 spans 16 amino acids. This CDR3 reads CASSEEWTSGYNEQFF. CDR3 DNA: TGTGCCAGCAGTGAAGAATGGACTAGCGGGTACAATGAGCAGTTCTTC.

The rearrangement links TRBV28 to TRBJ2-1; D may be TRBD2 (6 bases). Germline V CDR1 and CDR2: MDHEN, SYDVKM. The CDR3 length is 14 residues. V was cut by 6 bases and J by 3 bases, with 12 bases left in between. This chain's CDR3 is CASSPGLHYNEQFF. The CDR3 region has the DNA TGTGCCAGCAGCCCGGGACTCCACTACAATGAGCAGTTCTTC.

This clone was observed at least ten times. The chain has TRBV18 and TRBJ2-7; perhaps TRBD1 as D (5 bases). CDR1 and CDR2 (germline): KGHSH, LQKENI. The CDR3 covers 15 residues. The V end lost 3 bases, the J end lost 5 bases, and 17 bases lay between the germline ends. The CDR3, as DNA: TGTGCCAGCTCACCCCAGGGTTTTAGTCTTGACGAGCAGTACTTC. Translated, it gives CASSPQGFSLDEQYF.

This chain links TRBV5-1 with TRBJ2-5, with 7 bases that match TRBD1. Germline CDR1 is SGHRS and CDR2 is YFSETQ. With V trimmed by 4 bases and J by 7 bases, 13 bases remained unmatched. The CDR3 covers 15 residues. Here the CDR3 reads CASSPGGQYIGTQYF. The CDR3 coding sequence is TGCGCCAGCAGCCCAGGGGGACAGTATATTGGGACCCAGTACTTC.

The chain recombines TRBV6-1 with TRBJ2-1; perhaps TRBD2 as D (7 bases). CDR3 length equals 15 residues. The V end was cut by 1 base, the J end by 9 bases, with 16 bases between. Germline loops: CDR1 MNHNS, CDR2 SASEGT. The CDR3 bases are TGTGCCAGCAGTGAAGTTGAGGGGGGGCGTGGTGAGCAGTTCTTC. It translates to CASSEVEGGRGEQFF.

The rearrangement uses TRBV28 and TRBJ1-2, with 7 bases aligning to TRBD1. The CDR3 contains 15 residues. V gave up 6 bases and J gave up 4 bases; unmatched junction bases: 11. The germline gives CDR1 MDHEN, CDR2 SYDVKM. CDR3 DNA sequence: TGTGCCAGCAGCCGCCAGACAGGGAAGAGCTATGGCTACACCTTC. This gives the protein CASSRQTGKSYGYTF.

The chain's CDR3 is CASSQPRTGEETQYF. The CDR3 coding sequence is TGTGCCAGCAGCCAACCCCGGACAGGGGAAGAGACCCAGTACTTC. The chain joins TRBV3-1 (or the pseudogene TRBV3-2) to TRBJ2-5; 9 nucleotides agree with TRBD1. The length of the CDR3 is 15 residues. Germline assignment: CDR1 LGHDT and CDR2 YNNKEL (reference sequence). V was pared by 2 bases and J by 3 bases, with 4 bases of the junction left unmatched.

This chain connects TRBV7-9 to TRBJ2-5; 7 positions agree with TRBD2. V lost 4 bases, J lost 1 base, and 9 bases stayed unmatched. CDR1 and CDR2 from the germline V gene are SEHNR and FQNEAQ (reference sequence). The CDR3 totals 16 residues. Here the CDR3 reads CASSSRAGVPQETQYF. CDR3 nucleotide sequence: TGTGCCAGCAGCTCGCGGGCGGGGGTCCCCCAAGAGACCCAGTACTTC.

The chain is built from TRBV30 and TRBJ2-4, with 8 positions matching TRBD2. This CDR3 is built from 13 residues. Germline CDR1 and CDR2: GTSNPN and SVGIG (reference sequence). With V trimmed by 2 bases and J by 6 bases, 3 bases remained unmatched. The CDR3 coding sequence is TGTGCCTGGAGTAGACTAGCGATAAACATTCAGTACTTC. Translated, it gives CAWSRLAINIQYF.

The rearrangement joins TRBV5-1 to TRBJ2-1; D may be TRBD2 (6 bases). This CDR3 is 15 amino acids long. Trimming removed 0 bases from V and 3 bases from J, with 10 bases in between. Germline values: CDR1 SGHRS, CDR2 YFSETQ. DNA of the CDR3: TGCGCCAGCAGCTTGGTGGCTAGCGACTACAATGAGCAGTTCTTC. Residues: CASSLVASDYNEQFF. The variable domain in full, with the rest retrieved from reference TRBV5-1 and TRBJ2-1, is KAGVTQTPRYLIKTRGQQVTLSCSPISGHRSVSWYQQTPGQGLQFLFEYFSETQRNKGNFPGRFSGRQFSNSRSEMNVSTLELGDSALYLCASSLVASDYNEQFFGPGTRLTVL.

This chain uses TRBV19 with TRBJ2-2, with TRBD1 as a possible D gene (5 bases). The germline V gene encodes CDR1 LNHDA and CDR2 SQIVND (reference sequence). V was clipped by 5 bases and J by 6 bases, with 10 bases between them. The CDR3 is made up of 13 amino acids. The DNA of the CDR3 is TGTGCCAGTAGTCCTCAGGGTGCCGGGGAGCTGTTTTTT. It is translated as CASSPQGAGELFF.

The chain employs TRBV3-1 (or the pseudogene TRBV3-2) and TRBJ1-6; D is ambiguous. The CDR3 has 15 amino acids. V gave up 1 base and J gave up 6 bases, with 10 bases separating them. Germline V CDR1 and CDR2: LGHDT, YNNKEL (reference sequence). The CDR3 region has the DNA TGTGCCAGCAGCCAAGGAGGAGCAGTTAATTCACCCCTCCACTTT. Its translation: CASSQGGAVNSPLHF.

J is TRBJ1-6 and V is TRBV18; TRBD1 agrees at 10 bases. This CDR3 has 19 residues. Looked up from germline, CDR1 is KGHSH and CDR2 is LQKENI. V lost 2 bases to trimming and J lost 7 bases; unmatched junction nucleotides: 14. CDR3 loop: CASSPDRGLTLTTNSPLHF. Here the CDR3 DNA reads TGTGCCAGCTCACCAGACAGGGGGCTAACCCTCACTACAAATTCACCCCTCCACTTT.

V is TRBV7-9 and J is TRBJ2-7; 7 bases align to TRBD1. Germline V gene sequence: CDR1 SEHNR, CDR2 FQNEAQ (reference sequence). The junction had 4 bases not matched to a gene; V was cut back by 3 bases and J by 2 bases. This CDR3 is 14 amino acids long. CDR3 nucleotide sequence: TGTGCCAGCAGCTTGGGACAGAGAGCCTACGAGCAGTACTTC. Translation: CASSLGQRAYEQYF.

The chain uses TRBV7-3 and TRBJ2-1, with D perhaps matching TRBD2 (5 bases). CDR1 and CDR2 from the germline V gene are SGHTA and FQGTGA. CDR3 size: 13 residues. V shed 4 bases and J shed 10 bases, with 14 bases lying between them. CDR3 nucleotides: TGTGCCAGCAGCTGGATACCGGACTCCGAGCAGTTCTTC. Its translation is CASSWIPDSEQFF.

The rearrangement links TRBV5-1 to TRBJ2-7; 9 bases line up with TRBD1. The junction had 6 bases not matched to a gene; V was cut back by 5 bases and J by 6 bases. Germline values: CDR1 SGHRS, CDR2 YFSETQ. This CDR3 has 13 amino acids. The CDR3 is CASSWGQGGEQYF. The CDR3 bases are TGCGCCAGCAGTTGGGGACAGGGAGGCGAGCAGTACTTC.

The V call is TRBV3-1 (or the pseudogene TRBV3-2), the J call TRBJ2-5, with D perhaps matching TRBD1 (5 bases). The CDR3 totals 15 residues. Per germline, CDR1 LGHDT and CDR2 YNNKEL (reference sequence). Trimming removed 0 bases at V and 3 bases at J, with 11 bases between. CDR3: CASSQDRGSKETQYF. CDR3 coding DNA: TGTGCCAGCAGCCAAGATAGGGGTTCTAAAGAGACCCAGTACTTC.

The V gene is TRBV2, the J gene TRBJ1-1; TRBD1 agrees at 8 bases. Losses at the gene ends were 4 bases for V and 4 bases for J; bases not matched to a gene: 5. The CDR3 is made up of 14 amino acids. Germline V gene data show CDR1 as SNHLY and CDR2 as FYNNEI. The CDR3 region is CASSGQGYGTEAFF. DNA of the CDR3: TGTGCCAGCAGTGGACAGGGGTATGGCACTGAAGCTTTCTTT.

The J gene is TRBJ2-1, the V gene TRBV5-1; 7 bases match TRBD2. Germline V gene data show CDR1 as SGHRS and CDR2 as YFSETQ. V was clipped by 1 base and J by 0 bases; unmatched bases: 7. This CDR3 region has 17 residues. DNA for the CDR3: TGCGCCAGCAGCTTGAAGACCGGGGGGTCCTCCTACAATGAGCAGTTCTTC. It translates to CASSLKTGGSSYNEQFF.

This clone has just a few counts. This chain connects TRBV5-1 to TRBJ2-1; possibly TRBD2 for D (6 bases). V was cut by 3 bases and J by 3 bases, with 10 bases left in between. CDR3 length: 14 residues. Germline values: CDR1 SGHRS, CDR2 YFSETQ. CDR3 region: CASSSASVYNEQFF. The DNA of the CDR3 is TGCGCCAGCAGCTCCGCTAGCGTCTACAATGAGCAGTTCTTC.

This clone was counted at least ten times. V gene TRBV13 combines with J gene TRBJ2-1; maybe TRBD2 (6 bases). CDR3 size: 13 residues. CDR1 PRHDT and CDR2 FYEKMQ come from the germline V gene (reference sequence). Trimming took off 5 bases at V and 5 bases at J, with 10 bases between the two ends. DNA of the CDR3: TGTGCCAGCAGCACCGGGACTCACAATGAGCAGTTCTTC. Translating it yields CASSTGTHNEQFF.

V and J are TRBV7-9 and TRBJ2-2; D might be TRBD2 (6 bases). V gave up 6 bases and J gave up 1 base, with 15 bases separating them. The CDR3 has 16 amino acids. Germline lookup yields CDR1 SEHNR and CDR2 FQNEAQ (reference sequence). The CDR3 here is CASREGGSVNTGELFF. The CDR3 coding sequence is TGTGCCAGCAGGGAAGGAGGGAGTGTGAACACCGGGGAGCTGTTTTTT.

This clone was detected a few times. The V call is TRBV4-1, the J call TRBJ2-7; TRBD2 matches 9 bases. After removal of 4 bases from V and 5 bases from J, the junction contained 21 bases not matched to a gene. This CDR3 has 19 amino acids. The germline CDR1 and CDR2 sequences are MGHRA and YSYEKL. CDR3 in amino acids: CASSPSTSGEVWGRHEQYF. The CDR3 DNA follows: TGCGCCAGCAGCCCTTCGACTAGCGGCGAGGTTTGGGGGCGTCACGAGCAGTACTTC.

V is TRBV6-5 and J is TRBJ1-4; TRBD1 might be the D (6 bases). Germline-derived CDR1 and CDR2 are MNHEY and SVGAGI. The CDR3 loop spans 13 amino acids. The V end lost 11 bases, the J end lost 7 bases, and 17 bases lay between the germline ends. For the CDR3, the DNA is TGTGCCGGCAACAGGGTCCCTGGTGAAAAACTGTTTTTT. Its protein is CAGNRVPGEKLFF.